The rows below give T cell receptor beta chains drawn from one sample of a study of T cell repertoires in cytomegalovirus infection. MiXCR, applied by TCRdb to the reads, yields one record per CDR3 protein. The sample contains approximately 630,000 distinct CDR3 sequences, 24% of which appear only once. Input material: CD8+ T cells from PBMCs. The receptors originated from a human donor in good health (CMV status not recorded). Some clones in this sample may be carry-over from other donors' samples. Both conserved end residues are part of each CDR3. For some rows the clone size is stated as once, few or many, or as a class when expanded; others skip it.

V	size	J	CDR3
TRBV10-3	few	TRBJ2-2	CAISGRGALSNTGELFF
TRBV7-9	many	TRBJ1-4	CASTRGEKLFF
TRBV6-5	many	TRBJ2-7	CASSYDLGQGFYEQYF
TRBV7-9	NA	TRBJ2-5	CASSFRDARRVETQYF
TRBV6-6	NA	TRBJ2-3	CASSYRPPLAGDTDTQYF
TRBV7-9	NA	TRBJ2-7	CASSLGPTGTHSYEQYF
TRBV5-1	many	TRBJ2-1	CASSLGDRTRNEQFF
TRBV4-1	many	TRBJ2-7	CASSQAGGSYEQYF
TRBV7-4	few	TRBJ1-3	CASSSSTGGFSGNTIYF
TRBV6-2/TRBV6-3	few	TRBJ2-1	CASSYMTSRFHFNEQFF
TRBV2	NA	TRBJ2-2	CARGDTGKLFF
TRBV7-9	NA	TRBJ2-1	CASSPQGISNEQFF
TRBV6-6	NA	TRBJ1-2	CASTGQGGGDYGYTF
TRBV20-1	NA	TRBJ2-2	CSATRDRGNGELFF
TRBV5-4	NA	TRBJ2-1	CASSSGKGFNEQFF
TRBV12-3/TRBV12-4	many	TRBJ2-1	CASSAPGTGHYNEQFF
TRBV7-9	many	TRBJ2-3	CASSSNRDTSPTDTQYF
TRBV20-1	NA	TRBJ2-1	CSARAVQGSEDEQFF
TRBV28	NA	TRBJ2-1	CASSLRGGPGWLNNEQFF
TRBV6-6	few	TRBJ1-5	CASTERNNNQPQHF
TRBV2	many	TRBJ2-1	CASRRGGVNEQFF
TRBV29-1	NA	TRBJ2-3	CSATGWDGQTTDTQYF
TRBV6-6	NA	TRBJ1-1	CASSYSIPGPNTEAFF
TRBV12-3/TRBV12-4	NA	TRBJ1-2	CASSFFLTGLGYTF
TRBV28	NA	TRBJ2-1	CASVTRGVSSYNEQFF
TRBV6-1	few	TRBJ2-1	CASNRPGVDEQFF
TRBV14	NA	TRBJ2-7	CASSPRWGQGTAYEQYF
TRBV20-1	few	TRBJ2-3	CSALAGGWGDTQYF
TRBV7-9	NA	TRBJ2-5	CASSPMETQYF
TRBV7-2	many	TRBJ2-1	CASTYLGGPYNEQFF
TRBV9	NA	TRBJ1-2	CASGSAYGYTF
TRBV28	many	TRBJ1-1	CASRYTGVNTEAFF
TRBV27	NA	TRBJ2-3	CASSPPYRGQLLGDTQYF
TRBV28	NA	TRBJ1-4	CASSFNGGLKNEKLFF
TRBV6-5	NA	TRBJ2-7	CASTPGNRGHYEQYF
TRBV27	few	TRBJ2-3	CASSFGTDTDTQYF
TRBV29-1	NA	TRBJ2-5	CSVPRGGGTQYF
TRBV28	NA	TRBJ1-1	CASSDRALRLNTEAFF
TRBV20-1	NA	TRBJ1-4	CSARWDTREEKLFF
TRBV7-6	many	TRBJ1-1	CASSPWGENTEAFF
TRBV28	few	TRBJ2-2	CASSPGTSGVGELFF
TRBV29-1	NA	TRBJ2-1	CSAPLWGQGARSEQFF
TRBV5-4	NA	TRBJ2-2	CASSLVEKNTGELFF
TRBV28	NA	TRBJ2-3	CASSLWGPGTDTQYF